The present T cell receptor beta chain was sequenced within a study of blood T cell repertoires in COVID-19. Produced via immunoSEQ multiplex PCR; TCRdb's table is partial and in-frame only. The sample has roughly 160,000 clones, around nine tenths seen once. The J segment lost 5 bases and the V segment lost 1 base, leaving 8 bases of the junction unmatched. Germline V lookup: CDR1 SGHRS, CDR2 YFSETQ. The CDR3 spans 16 residues. This clonotype was sampled from a woman between 65 and 79 years old with COVID-19, enrolled during active disease. The chain combines TRBV5-1 with TRBJ2-5; 10 bases map to TRBD2. The sequenced sample was peripheral blood. CDR3 protein: CASSLQSGGAGETQYF. As DNA, the CDR3 is TGCGCCAGCAGCTTGCAGAGCGGGGGGGCTGGGGAGACCCAGTACTTC.